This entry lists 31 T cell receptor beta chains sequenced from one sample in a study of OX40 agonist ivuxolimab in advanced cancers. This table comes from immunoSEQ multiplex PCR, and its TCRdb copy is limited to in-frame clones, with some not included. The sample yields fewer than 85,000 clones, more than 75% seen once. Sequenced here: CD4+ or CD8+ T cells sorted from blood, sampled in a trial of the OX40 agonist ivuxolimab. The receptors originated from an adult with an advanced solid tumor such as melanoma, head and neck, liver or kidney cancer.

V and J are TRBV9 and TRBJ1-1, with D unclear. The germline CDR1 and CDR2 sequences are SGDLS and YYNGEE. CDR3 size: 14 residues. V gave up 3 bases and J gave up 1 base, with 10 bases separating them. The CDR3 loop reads CASSAYTPNTEAFF. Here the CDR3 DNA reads TGTGCCAGCAGCGCATACACACCGAACACTGAAGCTTTCTTT.

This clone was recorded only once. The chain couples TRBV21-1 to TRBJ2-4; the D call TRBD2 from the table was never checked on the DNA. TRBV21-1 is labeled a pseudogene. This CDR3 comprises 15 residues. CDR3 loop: CASSKEELVRNIQYF. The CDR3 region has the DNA TGTGCCAGCAGCAAAGAAGAACTAGTTAGAAACATTCAGTACTTC.

As DNA, the CDR3 is TGCGCCAGCAGCCAAGATCGGGGGGGCGCGTCCTATTCACCCCTCCACTTT. It translates to CASSQDRGGASYSPLHF. J is TRBJ1-6 and V is TRBV4-1, with a weak D call TRBD1 (6 bases). The CDR3 runs to 17 residues. CDR1 MGHRA and CDR2 YSYEKL come from the germline V gene. Trimming left V 0 bases short and J 8 bases short, with 17 bases between.

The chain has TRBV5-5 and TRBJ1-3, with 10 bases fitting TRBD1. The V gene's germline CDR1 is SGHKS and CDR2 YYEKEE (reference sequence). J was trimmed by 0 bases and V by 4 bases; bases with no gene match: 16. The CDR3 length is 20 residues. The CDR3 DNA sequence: TGTGCCAGCAGCCTAGAGGGGGGACAGGGGCGTTCTCTCTCTGGAAACACCATATATTTT. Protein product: CASSLEGGQGRSLSGNTIYF.

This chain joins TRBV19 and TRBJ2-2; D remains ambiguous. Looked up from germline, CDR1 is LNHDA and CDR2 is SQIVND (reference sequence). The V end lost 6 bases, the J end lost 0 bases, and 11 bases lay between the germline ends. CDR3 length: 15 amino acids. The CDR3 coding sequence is TGTGCCAGTAGAATTCCACAGTCGAACACCGGGGAGCTGTTTTTT. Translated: CASRIPQSNTGELFF.

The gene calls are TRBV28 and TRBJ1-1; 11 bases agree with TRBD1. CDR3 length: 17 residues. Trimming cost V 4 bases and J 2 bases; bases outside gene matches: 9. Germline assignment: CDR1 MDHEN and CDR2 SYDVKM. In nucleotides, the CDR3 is TGTGCCAGCAGTTCTCCGGGACAGGGGGTAATCAACACTGAAGCTTTCTTT. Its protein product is CASSSPGQGVINTEAFF.

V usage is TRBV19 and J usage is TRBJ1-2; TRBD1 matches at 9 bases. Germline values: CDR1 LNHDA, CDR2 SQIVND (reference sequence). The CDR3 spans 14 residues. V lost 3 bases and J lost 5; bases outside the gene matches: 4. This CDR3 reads CASSIAGQGYGYTF. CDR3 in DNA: TGTGCCAGTAGTATTGCCGGACAGGGGTATGGCTACACCTTC. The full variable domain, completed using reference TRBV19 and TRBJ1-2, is DGGITQSPKYLFRKEGQNVTLSCEQNLNHDAMYWYRQDPGQGLRLIYYSQIVNDFQKGDIAEGYSVSREKKESFPLTVTSAQKNPTAFYLCASSIAGQGYGYTFGSGTRLTVV.

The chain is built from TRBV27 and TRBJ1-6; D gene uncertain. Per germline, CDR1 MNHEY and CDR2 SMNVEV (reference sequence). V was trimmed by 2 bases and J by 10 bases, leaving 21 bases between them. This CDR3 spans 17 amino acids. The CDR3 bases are TGTGCCAGCAGTTTAAAATTTTTGGCAGGCGGTGACTCACCCCTCCACTTT. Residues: CASSLKFLAGGDSPLHF.

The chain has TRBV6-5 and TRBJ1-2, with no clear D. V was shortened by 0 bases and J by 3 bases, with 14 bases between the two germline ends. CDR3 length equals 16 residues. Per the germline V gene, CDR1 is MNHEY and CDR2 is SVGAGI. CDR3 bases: TGTGCCAGCAGTTACTCGACAAACAGCTTGTACTATGGCTACACCTTC. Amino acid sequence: CASSYSTNSLYYGYTF.

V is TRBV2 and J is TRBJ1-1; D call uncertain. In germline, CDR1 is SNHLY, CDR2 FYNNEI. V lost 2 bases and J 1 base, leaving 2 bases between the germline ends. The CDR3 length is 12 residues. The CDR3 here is CASSEQNTEAFF. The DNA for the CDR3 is TGTGCCAGCAGTGAACAGAACACTGAAGCTTTCTTT.

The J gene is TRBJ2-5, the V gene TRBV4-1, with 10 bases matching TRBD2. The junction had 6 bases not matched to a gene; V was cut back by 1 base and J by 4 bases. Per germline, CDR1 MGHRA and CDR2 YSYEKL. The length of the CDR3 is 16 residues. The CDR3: CASSQGPAGGSETQYF. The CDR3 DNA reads TGCGCCAGCAGCCAAGGTCCAGCGGGAGGGTCAGAGACCCAGTACTTC.

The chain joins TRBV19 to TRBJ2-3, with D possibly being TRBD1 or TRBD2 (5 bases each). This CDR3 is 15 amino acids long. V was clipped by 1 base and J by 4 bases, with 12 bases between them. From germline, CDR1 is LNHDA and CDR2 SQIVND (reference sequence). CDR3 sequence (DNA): TGTGCCAGTAGTATAGGGATCGGGGCGGCAGATACGCAGTATTTT. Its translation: CASSIGIGAADTQYF.

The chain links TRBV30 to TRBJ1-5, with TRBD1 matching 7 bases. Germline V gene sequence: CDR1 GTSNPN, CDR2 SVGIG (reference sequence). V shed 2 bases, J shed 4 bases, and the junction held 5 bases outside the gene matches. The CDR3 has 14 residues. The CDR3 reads CAWSQGVKNQPQHF. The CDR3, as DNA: TGTGCCTGGAGTCAGGGGGTAAAAAATCAGCCCCAGCATTTT.

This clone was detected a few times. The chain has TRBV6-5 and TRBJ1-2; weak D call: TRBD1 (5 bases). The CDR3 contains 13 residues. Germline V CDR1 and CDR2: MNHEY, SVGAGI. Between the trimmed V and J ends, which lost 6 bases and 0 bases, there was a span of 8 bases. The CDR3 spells CASSQQANYGYTF. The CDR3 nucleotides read TGTGCCAGCAGCCAACAGGCTAACTATGGCTACACCTTC.

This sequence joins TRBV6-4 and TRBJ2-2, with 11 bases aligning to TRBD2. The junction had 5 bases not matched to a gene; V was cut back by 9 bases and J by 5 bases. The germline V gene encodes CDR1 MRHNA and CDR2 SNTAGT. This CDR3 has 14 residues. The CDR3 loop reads CASGTSGGTGELFF. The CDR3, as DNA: TGTGCCAGTGGGACTAGCGGAGGAACCGGGGAGCTGTTTTTT.

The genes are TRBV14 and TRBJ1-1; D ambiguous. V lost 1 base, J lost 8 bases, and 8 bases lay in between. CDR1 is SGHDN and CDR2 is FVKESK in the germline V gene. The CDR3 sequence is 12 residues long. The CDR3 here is CASSQATKEAFF. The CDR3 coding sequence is TGTGCCAGCAGCCAAGCGACAAAAGAAGCTTTCTTT.

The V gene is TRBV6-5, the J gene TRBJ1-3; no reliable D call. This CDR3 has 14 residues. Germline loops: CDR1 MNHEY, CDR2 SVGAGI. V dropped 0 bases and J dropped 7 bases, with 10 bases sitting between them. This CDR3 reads CASSYSGTGNTIYF. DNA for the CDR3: TGTGCCAGCAGTTACTCCGGTACGGGGAACACCATATATTTT.

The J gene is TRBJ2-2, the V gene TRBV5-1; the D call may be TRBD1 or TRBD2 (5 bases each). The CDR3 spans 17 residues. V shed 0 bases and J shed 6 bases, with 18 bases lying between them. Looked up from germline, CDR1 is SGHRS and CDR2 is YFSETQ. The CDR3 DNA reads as TGCGCCAGCAGCTTGGCGAAGGGGACCATTGCACCCGGGGAGCTGTTTTTT. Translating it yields CASSLAKGTIAPGELFF.

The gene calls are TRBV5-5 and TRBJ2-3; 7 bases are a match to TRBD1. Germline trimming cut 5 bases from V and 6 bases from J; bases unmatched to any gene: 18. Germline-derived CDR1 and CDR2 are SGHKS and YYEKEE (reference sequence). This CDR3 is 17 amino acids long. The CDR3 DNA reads TGTGCCAGCAGTTCCCAGGGGGATGGCAGTTTGGGCGATACGCAGTATTTT. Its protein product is CASSSQGDGSLGDTQYF.

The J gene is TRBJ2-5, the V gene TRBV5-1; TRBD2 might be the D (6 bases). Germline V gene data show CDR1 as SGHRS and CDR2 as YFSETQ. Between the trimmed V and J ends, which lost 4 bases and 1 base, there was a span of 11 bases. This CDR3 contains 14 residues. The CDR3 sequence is CASSARLVQETQYF. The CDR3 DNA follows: TGCGCCAGCAGCGCTCGACTAGTCCAAGAGACCCAGTACTTC.

The CDR3 loop reads CASSPGGELFF. CDR3 in DNA: TGTGCCAGCTCACCGGGCGGGGAGCTGTTTTTT. V usage is TRBV18 and J usage is TRBJ2-2; no clear D gene. V gave up 3 bases and J gave up 7 bases, with 3 bases separating them. Germline V CDR1 and CDR2: KGHSH, LQKENI. This CDR3 region has 11 residues. Combining the CDR3 with reference TRBV18 and TRBJ2-2 gives the whole variable domain NAGVMQNPRHLVRRRGQEARLRCSPMKGHSHVYWYRQLPEEGLKFMVYLQKENIIDESGMPKERFSAEFPKEGPSILRIQQVVRGDSAAYFCASSPGGELFFGEGSRLTVL.

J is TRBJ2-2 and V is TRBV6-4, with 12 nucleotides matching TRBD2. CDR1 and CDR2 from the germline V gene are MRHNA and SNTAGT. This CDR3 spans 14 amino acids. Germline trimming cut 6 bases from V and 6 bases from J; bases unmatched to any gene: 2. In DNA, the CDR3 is TGTGCCAGCAGGGGACTAGCGGGCGCCGGGGAGCTGTTTTTT. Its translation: CASRGLAGAGELFF.

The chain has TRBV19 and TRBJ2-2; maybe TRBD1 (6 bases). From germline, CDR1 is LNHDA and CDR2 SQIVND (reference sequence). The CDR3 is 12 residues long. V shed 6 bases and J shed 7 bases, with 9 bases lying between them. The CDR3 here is CASRLQGGELFF. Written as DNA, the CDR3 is TGTGCCAGTAGATTACAGGGCGGGGAGCTGTTTTTT.

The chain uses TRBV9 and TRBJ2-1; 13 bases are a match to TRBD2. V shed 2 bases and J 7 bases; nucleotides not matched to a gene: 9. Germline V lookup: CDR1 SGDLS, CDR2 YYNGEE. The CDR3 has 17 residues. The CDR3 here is CASSVALAGGPGNEQFF. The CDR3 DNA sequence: TGTGCCAGCAGCGTCGCACTAGCGGGAGGGCCAGGGAATGAGCAGTTCTTC. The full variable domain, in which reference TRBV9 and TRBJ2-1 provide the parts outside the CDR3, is DSGVTQTPKHLITATGQRVTLRCSPRSGDLSVYWYQQSLDQGLQFLIQYYNGEERAKGNILERFSAQQFPDLHSELNLSSLELGDSALYFCASSVALAGGPGNEQFFGPGTRLTVL.

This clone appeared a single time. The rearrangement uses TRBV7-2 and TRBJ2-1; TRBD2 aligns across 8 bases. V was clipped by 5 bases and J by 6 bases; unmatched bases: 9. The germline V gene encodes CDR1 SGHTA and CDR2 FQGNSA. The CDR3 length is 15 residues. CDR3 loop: CASSTRTSWVNEQFF. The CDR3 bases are TGTGCCAGCAGCACCCGGACTAGCTGGGTCAATGAGCAGTTCTTC. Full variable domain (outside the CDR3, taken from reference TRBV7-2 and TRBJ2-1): GAGVSQSPSNKVTEKGKDVELRCDPISGHTALYWYRQSLGQGLEFLIYFQGNSAPDKSGLPSDRFSAERTGGSVSTLTIQRTQQEDSAVYLCASSTRTSWVNEQFFGPGTRLTVL.

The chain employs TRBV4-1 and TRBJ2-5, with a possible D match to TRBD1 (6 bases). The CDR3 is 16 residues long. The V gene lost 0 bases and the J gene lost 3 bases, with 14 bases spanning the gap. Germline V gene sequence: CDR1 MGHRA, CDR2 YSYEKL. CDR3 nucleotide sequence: TGCGCCAGCAGCCAAGATCTCGCAGGGGCTAAAGAGACCCAGTACTTC. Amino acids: CASSQDLAGAKETQYF.

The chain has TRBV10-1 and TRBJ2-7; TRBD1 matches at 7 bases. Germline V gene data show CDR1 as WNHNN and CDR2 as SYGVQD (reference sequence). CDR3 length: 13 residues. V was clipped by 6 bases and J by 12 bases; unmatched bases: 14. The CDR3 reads CASRAGTAKPGYF. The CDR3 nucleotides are TGCGCCAGCAGAGCCGGGACAGCGAAACCGGGGTACTTC.

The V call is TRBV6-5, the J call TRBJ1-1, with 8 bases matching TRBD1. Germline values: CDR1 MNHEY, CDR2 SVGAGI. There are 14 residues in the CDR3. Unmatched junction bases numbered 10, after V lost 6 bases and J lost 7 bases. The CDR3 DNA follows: TGTGCCAGCAGACGACAGGGGCCCCAAGGTGAAGCTTTCTTT. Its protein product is CASRRQGPQGEAFF.

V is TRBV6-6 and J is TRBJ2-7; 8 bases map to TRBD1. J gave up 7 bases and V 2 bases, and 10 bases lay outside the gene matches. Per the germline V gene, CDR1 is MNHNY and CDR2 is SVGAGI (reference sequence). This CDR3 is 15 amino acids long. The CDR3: CASSYGRTGTGEQYF. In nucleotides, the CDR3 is TGTGCCAGCAGTTACGGAAGGACAGGGACTGGGGAGCAGTACTTC.

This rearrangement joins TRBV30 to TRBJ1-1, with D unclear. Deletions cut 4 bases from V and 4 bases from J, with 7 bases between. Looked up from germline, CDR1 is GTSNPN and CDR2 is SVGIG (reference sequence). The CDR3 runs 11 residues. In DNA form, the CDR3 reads TGTGCCTGGACCATACGCACTGAAGCTTTCTTT. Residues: CAWTIRTEAFF.

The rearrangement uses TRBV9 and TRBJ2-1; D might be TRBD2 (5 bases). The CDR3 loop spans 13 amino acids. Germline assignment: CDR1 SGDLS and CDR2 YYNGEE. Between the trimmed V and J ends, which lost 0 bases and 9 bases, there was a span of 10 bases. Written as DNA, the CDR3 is TGTGCCAGCAGCGTAGACGGGGTGGGTGAGCAGTTCTTC. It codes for CASSVDGVGEQFF.